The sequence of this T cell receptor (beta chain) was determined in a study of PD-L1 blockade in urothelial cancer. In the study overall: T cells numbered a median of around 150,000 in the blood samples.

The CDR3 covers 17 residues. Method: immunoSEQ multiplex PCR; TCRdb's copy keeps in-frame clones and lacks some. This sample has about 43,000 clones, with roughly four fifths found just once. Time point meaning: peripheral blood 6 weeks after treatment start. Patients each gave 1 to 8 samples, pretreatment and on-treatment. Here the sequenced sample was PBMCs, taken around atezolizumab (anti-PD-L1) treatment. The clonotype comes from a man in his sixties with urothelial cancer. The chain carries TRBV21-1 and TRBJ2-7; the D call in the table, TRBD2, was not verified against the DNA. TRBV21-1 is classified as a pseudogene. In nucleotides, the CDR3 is TGTGCCAGCAGCAAAGGCATGAGCGGGGGAGAGTTCTACGAGCAGTACTTC. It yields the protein CASSKGMSGGEFYEQYF.